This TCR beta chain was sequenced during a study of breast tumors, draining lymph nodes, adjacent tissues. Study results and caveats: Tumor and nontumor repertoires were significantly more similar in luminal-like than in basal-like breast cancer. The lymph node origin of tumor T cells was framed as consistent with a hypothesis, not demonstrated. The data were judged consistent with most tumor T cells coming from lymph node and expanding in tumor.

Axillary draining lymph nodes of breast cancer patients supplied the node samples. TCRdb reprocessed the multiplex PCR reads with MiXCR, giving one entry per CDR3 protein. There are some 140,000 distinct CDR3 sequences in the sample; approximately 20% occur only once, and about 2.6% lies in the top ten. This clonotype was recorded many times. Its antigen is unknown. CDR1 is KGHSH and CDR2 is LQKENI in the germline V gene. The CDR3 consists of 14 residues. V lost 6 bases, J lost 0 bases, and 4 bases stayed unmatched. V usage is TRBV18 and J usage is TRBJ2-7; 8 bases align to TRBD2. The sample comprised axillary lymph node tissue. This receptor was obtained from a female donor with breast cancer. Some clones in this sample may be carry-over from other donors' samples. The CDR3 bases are TGTGCCAGCTCGGACCTAGCGGGCTCCTACGAGCAGTACTTC. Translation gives CASSDLAGSYEQYF.